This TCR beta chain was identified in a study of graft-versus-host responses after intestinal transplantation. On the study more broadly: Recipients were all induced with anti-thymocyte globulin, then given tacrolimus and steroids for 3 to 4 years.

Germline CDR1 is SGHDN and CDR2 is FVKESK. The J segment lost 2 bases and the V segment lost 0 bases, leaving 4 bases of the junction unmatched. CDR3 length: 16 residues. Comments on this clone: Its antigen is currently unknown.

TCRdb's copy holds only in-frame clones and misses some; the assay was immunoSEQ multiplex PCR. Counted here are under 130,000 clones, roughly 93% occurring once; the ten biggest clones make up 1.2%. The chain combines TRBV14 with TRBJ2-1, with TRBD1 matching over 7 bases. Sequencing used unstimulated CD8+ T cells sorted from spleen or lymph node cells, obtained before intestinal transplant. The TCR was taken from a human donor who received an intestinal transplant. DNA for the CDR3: TGTGCCAGCAGCCAAGAAACGGACAGGCCCTACAATGAGCAGTTCTTC. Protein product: CASSQETDRPYNEQFF.